The rows below give T cell receptor beta chains drawn from one sample of a study of shared clonotypes between healthy human individuals. Using immunoSEQ multiplex PCR, the repertoire was profiled, and TCRdb retains in-frame clones only, with some absent. The table records 2,500,000 or so clones, roughly nine tenths of them present only once. Material: naive CD4+ T cells sorted from blood. The receptors here all came from a man aged 18 to 35 in good health. Both conserved end residues are part of each CDR3. A D gene is named only where the DNA matches it firmly.

>TRBV19|TRBD1|TRBJ1-2
CATTSRDRAYGYTF
>TRBV5-6|.|TRBJ2-7
CASSFFIWDTLYEQYF
>TRBV6-6|.|TRBJ1-2
CASSTGTSYRGYTF
>TRBV4-1|TRBD2|TRBJ2-7
CASRYLAGGPDEQYF
>TRBV2|TRBD1|TRBJ2-7
CASSGPRDSNSYEQYF
>TRBV15|TRBD2|TRBJ2-5
CATSRVGLAGGPETQYF
>TRBV25-1|.|TRBJ2-3
CASSEGRSTDTQYF
>TRBV5-4|TRBD1|TRBJ2-5
CASSLTGTGLVTQYF
>TRBV12-5|.|TRBJ2-2
CASGAHTGELFF
>TRBV7-6|TRBD1|TRBJ1-3
CASSAQGVLSGNTIYF
>TRBV19|TRBD1|TRBJ1-2
CASRPRGQGDYGYTF
>TRBV5-6|.|TRBJ2-7
CASSLVGPEGHEQYF
>TRBV7-2|.|TRBJ2-3
CASSLGLAKDTQYF
>TRBV11-2|.|TRBJ2-1
CASSALFRGSGKNEQFF
>TRBV18|.|TRBJ1-3
CASSPIPGFGGNTIYF
>TRBV6-5|.|TRBJ1-6
CAITPIEGGNSPLHF
>TRBV4-3|.|TRBJ2-2
CASSQDRGTGELFF
>TRBV7-2|.|TRBJ2-5
CASSSPTWYQETQYF
>TRBV10-3|.|TRBJ2-3
CAISRGVTDTQYF
>TRBV5-1|.|TRBJ2-7
CASSLRLDRHEQYF
>TRBV2|.|TRBJ2-2
CASSGGLIRRELFF
>TRBV7-3|TRBD2|TRBJ2-1
CASSWDYYNEQFF
>TRBV27|TRBD1|TRBJ1-2
CASRPRTGNGYTF
>TRBV30|.|TRBJ1-6
CAWSGTYYNSPLHF
>TRBV9|TRBD2|TRBJ2-3
CASSGLRGGTDTQYF
>TRBV30|.|TRBJ1-1
CAWSSGNKGTEAFF
>TRBV18|.|TRBJ2-7
CASSPGGGSYEQYF
>TRBV5-4|.|TRBJ1-2
CASKGHMDDGYTF
>TRBV5-1|.|TRBJ2-7
CASSLGRAIYEQYF
>TRBV11-2|TRBD2|TRBJ2-5
CASSLSWPGGETQYF
>TRBV19|TRBD1|TRBJ2-7
CASGDSDLYEQYF
>TRBV5-1|.|TRBJ2-5
CASSRGSDQETQYF
>TRBV5-1|TRBD1|TRBJ2-2
CASSLQGAGELFF
>TRBV2|.|TRBJ1-2
CASSRRELYGYTF
>TRBV10-3|.|TRBJ2-7
CAISESNGTSSYEQYF
>TRBV12-5|.|TRBJ1-1
CASGLVPGNTEAFF
>TRBV29-1|.|TRBJ2-5
CSGEEGMGGETQYF
>TRBV5-1|TRBD2|TRBJ2-3
CASSLGLAGGPSTDTQYF
>TRBV19|.|TRBJ1-2
CASSIGFDYGYTF
>TRBV27|TRBD1|TRBJ2-2
CASGDRANTGELFF
>TRBV7-9|TRBD2|TRBJ2-2
CASSLQAGGALIAGELFF
>TRBV6-4|.|TRBJ1-2
CASSDSGNYGYTF
>TRBV6-6|.|TRBJ2-5
CASSYVQETQYF
>TRBV5-1|TRBD1|TRBJ2-3
CASSSQGGGTDTQYF
>TRBV19|TRBD1|TRBJ1-5
CASSMGTVLNQPQHF
>TRBV5-1|TRBD2|TRBJ2-1
CASSSSQGLAQNEQFF